The rows below give T cell receptor beta chains drawn from one sample of a study of multiple sclerosis patients with progressive multifocal leukoencephalopathy. The repertoire was sequenced with immunoSEQ multiplex PCR; TCRdb's copy has only in-frame clones and lacks some. The sample includes about 28,000 clones, almost 90% of them seen just once. The sample consisted of PBMCs, taken from a patient treated with natalizumab. The receptors shown here come from a human donor with multiple sclerosis. Both conserved end residues are trimmed from each CDR3. D genes are given only for firm matches.

V gene	J gene	D gene	CDR3 protein
TRBV7-2	TRBJ1-1	NA	ASSTLNTEAF
TRBV27	TRBJ1-5	TRBD1	ASSLSPGGTNQPQH
TRBV11-3	TRBJ1-2	NA	ASSIGGVDYT
TRBV19	TRBJ1-2	NA	ASSIPPDYTPGQRGNGYT
TRBV30	TRBJ2-2	NA	AYRRAGELF
TRBV6-4	TRBJ1-5	NA	ASSEGSNQPQH
TRBV11-2	TRBJ1-3	NA	ASSPIQGSGNTIY
TRBV27	TRBJ1-2	TRBD1	ASSLQGAEGYT
TRBV6-5	TRBJ1-4	TRBD1	ASSYLQGEKLF
TRBV7-2	TRBJ1-1	NA	ASSRRPVPYTEAF
TRBV4-3	TRBJ1-2	TRBD1	ASSQGAGTGIYGYT
TRBV7-7	TRBJ2-3	NA	ASSLGIADTQY
TRBV5-1	TRBJ1-1	NA	ASSYSGVNTEAF
TRBV2	TRBJ2-7	NA	ASTQTGTYEQY
TRBV27	TRBJ2-2	NA	ASSLSPINTGELF
TRBV7-9	TRBJ1-1	TRBD1	ASSLRGQVMNTEAF
TRBV15	TRBJ1-4	TRBD1	ATSRRDRGLTNEKLF
TRBV19	TRBJ2-5	TRBD2	ASSIDPRIPGTSGGRPRETQY
TRBV6-1	TRBJ1-2	NA	ASSEAPDKPYGYT
TRBV5-4	TRBJ1-2	TRBD1	ASSLGGTGWLGYT
TRBV9	TRBJ2-1	NA	ASSVGSNHNGNEQF
TRBV11-2	TRBJ2-3	NA	ASSLPTDTQY
TRBV5-1	TRBJ1-3	NA	ASSLTSGSGNTIY
TRBV19	TRBJ1-1	NA	ASSLEHSNTEAF
TRBV7-9	TRBJ2-1	TRBD2	ASILSGGNEQF
TRBV25-1	TRBJ2-7	NA	ASSEGGMPIPRDYEQY
TRBV2	TRBJ2-2	NA	ASSSQVYGVTGELF
TRBV7-2	TRBJ2-1	NA	ASSLWGNEQF
TRBV30	TRBJ1-5	NA	AWSVKGPSFYSNQPQH
TRBV28	TRBJ1-1	NA	ASSSPGQWLPNTEAF
TRBV5-1	TRBJ2-3	NA	ASKEGGATDTQY
TRBV28	TRBJ2-5	TRBD1	ASRPGQGRGETQY
TRBV2	TRBJ1-2	TRBD1	ASSETGGYGYT
TRBV15	TRBJ2-7	NA	ATSSQDSTYEQY
TRBV6-5	TRBJ1-6	NA	ASRDRVLYSPLH
TRBV6-1	TRBJ1-1	NA	ASSRHTEAF
TRBV18	TRBJ2-5	TRBD1	ASSHIRDRGRETQY
TRBV6-6	TRBJ2-5	NA	ASTLLRQETQY
TRBV7-9	TRBJ1-3	NA	ASSLEGSGNTIY
TRBV4-1	TRBJ1-3	NA	ASSQIGGAEVSGNTIY
TRBV4-2	TRBJ2-1	TRBD2	ASSQEGLAGYNEQF
TRBV7-2	TRBJ2-7	TRBD1	ASSVTGTGTYEQY
TRBV7-9	TRBJ1-1	NA	ASSPGRGVNTEAF
TRBV9	TRBJ2-6	NA	ASASGQTFRSGANVLT
TRBV5-6	NA	NA	ASSLGYEQY
TRBV6-5	TRBJ1-1	NA	ASSYSGGGGVTEAF
TRBV19	TRBJ1-6	TRBD1	ASLLRRTRGQDNSPLH
TRBV13	TRBJ2-7	TRBD2	ASSLRVDYVAGGPEQY
TRBV5-1	TRBJ2-3	NA	ASSLSGEADTQY
TRBV18	TRBJ2-3	TRBD2	ASTLSRLAGKVLTDTQY